The T cell receptor (beta chain) under discussion was sequenced for a study of CD8 T cells in Susac syndrome. In blood CD8+ and CD4+ T cells, TCR beta underwent sequencing. Included as multiple sclerosis controls were treatment-naive patients who had stable or active relapsing-remitting disease. Study-wide results and caveats: The relatively small number of individuals in the TCR sequencing and HLA analysis was acknowledged by the study.

Concerning this clonotype itself: Antigen unknown.

Germline lookup yields CDR1 SGHAT and CDR2 FQNNGV. Trimming removed 1 base at V and 4 bases at J, with 8 bases between. CDR3 size: 13 residues. The RNA input was roughly 0.45 to 1 ug, and it was reverse transcribed with random hexamers. The immunoSEQ assay covered 54 Vbeta and 13 Jbeta segments for CDR3. MiXCR was run by TCRdb on the immunoSEQ multiplex PCR reads, yielding one entry per CDR3 protein. This sample yields about 280,000 distinct CDR3 sequences, of which roughly 85% are seen a single time; over 0.09% belongs to the top ten. This chain uses TRBV11-2 with TRBJ2-7; D unclear. Sequenced sample: CD8+ T cells from PBMCs. This TCR was recovered from a human donor with multiple sclerosis. The CDR3 protein is CASSLAPQYEQYF. CDR3 bases: TGTGCCAGCAGCTTAGCGCCTCAATACGAGCAGTACTTC.